One and the same sample provided the 17 T cell receptor beta chains below, sequenced in a study of blood T cell repertoires in COVID-19. The table came from immunoSEQ multiplex PCR; TCRdb's copy has only in-frame clones and leaves some out. The table has 250,000 to 350,000 clones, 87% seen once; the top ten hold 2% to 2.5%. The specimen sequenced was peripheral blood. The receptors here all came from a woman aged 45-60 years who had recovered from COVID-19.

The CDR3 loop reads CASRSGDGLYGYTF. Here the CDR3 DNA reads TGTGCCAGCAGGTCGGGAGACGGGCTATATGGCTACACCTTC. The chain recombines TRBV5-5 with TRBJ1-2, with D uncertain. From germline, CDR1 is SGHKS and CDR2 YYEKEE (reference sequence). The CDR3 loop spans 14 amino acids. Trimming left V 5 bases short and J 5 bases short, with 16 bases between.

This clone was counted only a few times. The chain links TRBV6-6 to TRBJ1-3, with 11 bases lining up with TRBD1. The junction had 1 base not matched to a gene; V was cut back by 7 bases and J by 2 bases. This CDR3 spans 14 amino acids. Per the germline V gene, CDR1 is MNHNY and CDR2 is SVGAGI (reference sequence). The CDR3: CASMGQGAGNTIYF. CDR3 bases: TGTGCCAGCATGGGACAGGGGGCTGGAAACACCATATATTTT.

V and J are TRBV5-1 and TRBJ2-1; D perhaps matches TRBD1 (5 bases). The V and J ends lost 5 bases and 6 bases respectively, with 6 bases between them. CDR1 and CDR2 (germline): SGHRS, YFSETQ. The CDR3 is made up of 11 amino acids. The CDR3 sequence is CASSRGNEQFF. The CDR3 coding sequence is TGCGCCAGCAGTAGGGGCAATGAGCAGTTCTTC. Filled out from reference TRBV5-1 and TRBJ2-1, the complete variable domain reads KAGVTQTPRYLIKTRGQQVTLSCSPISGHRSVSWYQQTPGQGLQFLFEYFSETQRNKGNFPGRFSGRQFSNSRSEMNVSTLELGDSALYLCASSRGNEQFFGPGTRLTVL.

The chain combines TRBV27 with TRBJ2-7; 10 bases match TRBD1. Trimming cost V 5 bases and J 4 bases; bases outside gene matches: 8. This CDR3 is 15 amino acids long. CDR1 and CDR2 (germline): MNHEY, SMNVEV (reference sequence). The CDR3 loop reads CASSVGTGVDYEQYF. The CDR3 DNA is TGTGCCAGCAGTGTCGGGACAGGGGTTGATTACGAGCAGTACTTC.

V gene TRBV24-1 combines with J gene TRBJ1-4; D gene ambiguous. CDR3 size: 15 residues. V lost 3 bases and J lost 0, with 7 bases in between. The V gene's germline CDR1 is KGHDR and CDR2 SFDVKD. DNA of the CDR3: TGTGCCACCAGTGATGCTGGAGCAACTAATGAAAAACTGTTTTTT. This codes for CATSDAGATNEKLFF.

V is TRBV15 and J is TRBJ2-3; 7 positions agree with TRBD2. The V gene end was trimmed by 3 bases and the J gene end by 2 bases; junction bases not matched to a gene: 5. The CDR3 has 15 residues. Germline CDR1 reads LNHNV; CDR2 reads YYDKDF (reference sequence). The CDR3 here is CATSRTSPFTDTQYF. DNA of the CDR3: TGTGCCACCAGCAGGACTAGCCCCTTCACAGATACGCAGTATTTT.

The gene calls are TRBV29-1 and TRBJ1-2; a weak D match, TRBD1 (6 bases). CDR3 length equals 13 residues. The germline V gene has CDR1 SQVTM and CDR2 ANQGSEA. V lost 7 bases and J lost 0, with 12 bases in between. The CDR3 DNA sequence: TGCAGCGGATACAGGGATTCTAACTATGGCTACACCTTC. Amino acids: CSGYRDSNYGYTF.

The chain is built from TRBV28 and TRBJ1-1; the match to TRBD1 covers 9 bases. Germline CDR1 reads MDHEN; CDR2 reads SYDVKM. There are 15 residues in the CDR3. V lost 5 bases, J lost 6 bases, and 10 bases stayed unmatched. CDR3 nucleotide sequence: TGTGCCAGCAGTCCCCCCACAGGGGGCGGCCCTGAAGCTTTCTTT. Translation gives CASSPPTGGGPEAFF. The variable domain in full, with the rest retrieved from reference TRBV28 and TRBJ1-1, is DVKVTQSSRYLVKRTGEKVFLECVQDMDHENMFWYRQDPGLGLRLIYFSYDVKMKEKGDIPEGYSVSREKKERFSLILESASTNQTSMYLCASSPPTGGGPEAFFGQGTRLTVV.

The V gene is TRBV7-9, the J gene TRBJ1-1; tentatively, D is TRBD1 (5 bases). This CDR3 is 13 amino acids long. V was clipped by 0 bases and J by 6 bases, with 8 bases between them. The V gene's germline CDR1 is SEHNR and CDR2 FQNEAQ (reference sequence). CDR3 protein: CASSLAGGAEAFF. CDR3 sequence (DNA): TGTGCCAGCAGCTTAGCGGGGGGAGCTGAAGCTTTCTTT.

In this sample, this clone turned up a few times. V is TRBV6-6 and J is TRBJ1-6, with D hard to call. Germline V lookup: CDR1 MNHNY, CDR2 SVGAGI (reference sequence). V lost 0 bases and J lost 5, with 11 bases in between. The CDR3 totals 16 residues. CDR3 sequence: CASSYSASRNNSPLHF. CDR3 nucleotides: TGTGCCAGCAGTTACTCGGCCTCAAGAAATAATTCACCCCTCCACTTT.

The J gene is TRBJ1-2, the V gene TRBV28; D remains unclear. This CDR3 is 12 amino acids long. V was pared by 3 bases and J by 6 bases, with 8 bases between. Per the germline V gene, CDR1 is MDHEN and CDR2 is SYDVKM. CDR3 amino acids: CASSLPGDGYTF. DNA for the CDR3: TGTGCCAGCAGTTTGCCAGGCGATGGCTACACCTTC.

The gene calls are TRBV7-2 and TRBJ2-3; 11 bases agree with TRBD2. V lost 5 bases to trimming and J lost 7 bases; unmatched junction nucleotides: 11. Germline V gene sequence: CDR1 SGHTA, CDR2 FQGNSA. This CDR3 contains 16 residues. Written as DNA, the CDR3 is TGTGCCAGCAGCGGGGACCGACTAGCGGGACGACATACGCAGTATTTT. It specifies CASSGDRLAGRHTQYF.

The rearrangement joins TRBV18 to TRBJ2-3, with D perhaps TRBD2 (6 bases). Germline V gene sequence: CDR1 KGHSH, CDR2 LQKENI. The CDR3 has 17 amino acids. V was shortened by 6 bases and J by 8 bases, with 27 bases between the two germline ends. The CDR3 DNA follows: TGTGCCAGCTCCCAGGAGGGACTTATCTCCCTTTTAAGTACGCAGTATTTT. It yields the protein CASSQEGLISLLSTQYF.

The V call is TRBV29-1, the J call TRBJ1-1; TRBD1 might be the D (5 bases). CDR1 and CDR2 from the germline V gene are SQVTM and ANQGSEA. This CDR3 spans 16 amino acids. Deletions cut 7 bases from V and 0 bases from J, with 21 bases between. The CDR3 sequence: CSADPALADMNTEAFF. The DNA of the CDR3 is TGCAGCGCCGATCCCGCCTTAGCGGACATGAACACTGAAGCTTTCTTT.

CDR3 nucleotide sequence: TGCAGTGCTAGTTTAGGGGGAGTCACAGATACGCAGTATTTT. Amino acid sequence: CSASLGGVTDTQYF. The J gene is TRBJ2-3, the V gene TRBV20-1, with D possibly TRBD1 on 6 matching bases. The CDR3 has 14 residues. In germline, CDR1 is DFQATT, CDR2 SNEGSKA (reference sequence). Trimming took off 3 bases at V and 2 bases at J, with 12 bases between the two ends.

The chain uses TRBV7-2 and TRBJ1-5, with D possibly matching TRBD1 (6 bases). This CDR3 region has 15 residues. V dropped 0 bases and J dropped 4 bases, with 10 bases sitting between them. Germline V gene sequence: CDR1 SGHTA, CDR2 FQGNSA. The CDR3 reads CASSLASRGNQPQHF. The CDR3 DNA reads TGTGCCAGCAGCTTAGCGTCCAGGGGTAATCAGCCCCAGCATTTT.

The V call is TRBV9, the J call TRBJ1-6; TRBD1 matches 8 bases. The CDR3 is 17 amino acids. The germline CDR1 and CDR2 sequences are SGDLS and YYNGEE. The V gene end was trimmed by 2 bases and the J gene end by 5 bases; junction bases not matched to a gene: 9. This CDR3 reads CASSVTPGGTDNSPLHF. The CDR3 nucleotides are TGTGCCAGCAGCGTGACTCCAGGGGGCACAGATAATTCACCCCTCCACTTT.